The source of this T cell receptor (beta chain) is a study of CD8+CD57+ T cells in acquired aplastic anemia. Study background: Around 3.2 ug was the average amount of DNA from sorted CD4+ and CD8+ cells.

Broader study findings: The study identified roughly 29 CD8+ CDR3 sequences shared by patients and controls. The CD8+ Simpson's diversity of patients and controls was not significantly different.

Germline values: CDR1 LNHDA, CDR2 SQIVND (reference sequence). The CDR3 runs to 12 residues. Genomic DNA was employed as the template in profiling TCR beta VDJ and CDR3. TCRdb independently ran MiXCR on the reads; one entry per CDR3 protein. Of 200,000 or so distinct CDR3 sequences in the sample, around 65% were seen once. Note on this clonotype: Its antigen is currently unknown. The germline gene is not matched at one end of the junction; a read error may be the cause.

The chain recombines TRBV19 with TRBJ1-6; D is perhaps TRBD1 (5 bases). The clonotype was recovered from a human donor with severe aplastic anemia or a healthy control (not recorded which). The sequenced sample was sorted CD4+, CD8+, or CD8+CD57+ T cells (not recorded which) from PBMCs. The CDR3 loop is CACSMGGSPPHF. CDR3 nucleotides: TGTGCCTGTAGTATGGGGGGTTCACCCCCCCACTTT.